This T cell receptor (beta chain) was identified during a study of blood T cell repertoires in COVID-19. Per the authors' pipeline: Amplification of reference gene primers was used by the study to estimate nucleated cell counts. Clones were sequenced by immunoSEQ multiplex PCR, and TCRdb holds only the in-frame ones, with some missing. The V and J calls and the clone size are those of that table, but D and trimming were determined from the DNA. Of 250,000 or so clones detected, around 80% appear once; the ten largest clones hold under 2%. V lost 0 bases and J lost 0; bases outside the gene matches: 5. The length of the CDR3 is 18 residues. Germline CDR1 reads LGHDT; CDR2 reads YNNKEL (reference sequence).

This TCR derives from a woman of 80 years or more with acute or convalescent COVID-19. V gene TRBV3-1 (or the pseudogene TRBV3-2) combines with J gene TRBJ2-7; 13 positions match TRBD2. The sequenced material came from peripheral blood. CDR3 bases: TGTGCCAGCAGCCAAGAGGTTACTAGCGGGAGGGACTCCTACGAGCAGTACTTC. Residues: CASSQEVTSGRDSYEQYF.